The clone carrying this T cell receptor (beta chain) has just a few counts. Its target is unknown. This record belongs to a study of identical twins. Study observations and caveats: Modeled out-of-frame TCR alpha sharing in monozygotic twins fell below observed levels. Out-of-frame alpha sequences shared by twins were enriched for low generation probability. Among beta out-of-frame sequences, excess sharing between twins appeared weaker.

Unique molecular identifiers were present on cDNA, and template switching added a universal primer site. Each CDR3 protein gets one entry after TCRdb re-called the 5' RACE reads with MiXCR. The profile shows about 390,000 distinct CDR3 sequences, about 10% of them singletons. The CDR3 length is 18 residues. Germline V CDR1 and CDR2: WNHNN, SYGVQD (reference sequence). The trim removed 3 bases at V and 1 base at J, leaving 12 bases unmatched. The sample was naive T cells sorted from blood. The clonotype was recovered from a woman between 45 and 60 years old in good health. V usage is TRBV10-1 and J usage is TRBJ2-4; the match to TRBD2 covers 7 bases. The CDR3 loop is CASSDSLWGGSAKNIQYF. CDR3 DNA: TGCGCCAGCAGTGACAGCCTCTGGGGCGGGAGCGCCAAAAACATTCAGTACTTC.